The clone carrying this T cell receptor beta chain was detected ten times or more. Its antigen is not identified. The data originate from a study of regulatory T cells in long-lasting Graves disease. Study-wide results and limits: Comparison showed that persistent patients shared more public clonotypes (roughly 2,700) than new patients (966).

With iRepertoire HTBI primers and Arm-PCR of CDR3 regions, TCR beta libraries were built. TCRdb re-derived calls from the multiplex PCR reads in MiXCR, one entry per CDR3 protein. This sample yields about 220,000 distinct CDR3 sequences, of which less than 20% are seen a single time; 12% belongs to the top ten. Time point given: newly diagnosed GD, antithyroid drugs for less than 3 months. Extracted PBMC RNA gave rise to the TCR library. These sequences were also reported in another study, on T cells in Graves' hyperthyroidism and ophthalmopathy. From that paper: The TCR CDR3 first-round RT-PCR relied on the HTBI primer set.

The sequence came from a woman in her 30s with Graves disease. The sequenced sample was peripheral blood mononuclear cells (PBMCs), obtained at new diagnosis, from a patient treated with antithyroid drugs.

The CDR3 DNA sequence: TGTGCCAGTAGTATAGATCCAGGCGAGACCCAGTACTTC. It specifies CASSIDPGETQYF. The chain employs TRBV19 and TRBJ2-5; D remains unclear. The V and J ends lost 0 bases and 5 bases respectively, with 7 bases between them. Germline values: CDR1 LNHDA, CDR2 SQIVND (reference sequence). This CDR3 is 13 amino acids long.